This T cell receptor beta chain was retrieved from a study of T cell responses to AZD1222 COVID-19 vaccine. Study-level findings and limits: An increase in Spike-specific TCR breadth and depth was observed after two AZD1222 doses.

Produced via immunoSEQ multiplex PCR; TCRdb's table is partial and in-frame only. The data contain around 100,000 clones, about 82% of them seen just once; the ten biggest clones take up roughly 1.4%. As to this clone: Its antigen is currently unknown.

CDR1 is LNHDA and CDR2 is SQIVND in the germline V gene (reference sequence). The V end lost 5 bases, the J end lost 1 base, and 11 bases lay between the germline ends. CDR3 length: 14 amino acids. This receptor was identified in an adult in good health. Sequences were derived from peripheral blood, sampled on day 0 of AZD1222 vaccination. The chain joins TRBV19 to TRBJ1-1; TRBD1 might be the D (5 bases). This CDR3 is CASSVRQGNTEAFF. In DNA form, the CDR3 reads TGTGCCAGTAGTGTACGGCAGGGGAACACTGAAGCTTTCTTT.